This T cell receptor (beta chain) was identified during a study of neurological immune-mediated disorders. The CDR3 loop spans 13 amino acids. Looked up from germline, CDR1 is PRHDT and CDR2 is FYEKMQ (reference sequence). V was trimmed by 6 bases and J by 5 bases, leaving 10 bases between them. TCRdb passed the 5' RACE reads through MiXCR, listing each CDR3 protein once. The sample gives tens of thousands of distinct CDR3 sequences, approximately 10% of which show up once; about 1.8% is in the top ten. This clonotype has a count of ten or more. This chain joins TRBV13 and TRBJ2-2, with D hard to call. Sequenced input: PBMCs. The clonotype comes from a man in his forties in good health. The CDR3 region is CASSLPRTGELFF. The CDR3 bases are TGTGCCAGCAGTCTACCCCGTACCGGGGAGCTGTTTTTT.